The rows below give T cell receptor beta chains drawn from one sample of a study of blood T cell repertoires in COVID-19. Sequencing used immunoSEQ multiplex PCR; TCRdb keeps in-frame clones, though not all of them. The sample lists 250,000 to 300,000 clones, 75% to 90% occurring once. The material sequenced was PBMCs or T cells enriched from blood (not recorded which). Receptor source: a woman between 40 and 55 years old who had recovered from COVID-19. Both conserved end residues are part of each CDR3. A D gene is named only where the DNA matches it firmly. Rows give clone size only sometimes, using once, few, many, or a class for an expanded clone.

>TRBV19|TRBD1|TRBJ1-2|NA
CASSPPGGGYGYTF
TGTGCCAGTAGTCCACCAGGGGGCGGCTATGGCTACACCTTC
>TRBV6-5|NA|TRBJ2-1|NA
CASSYSIWGGGNEQFF
TGTGCCAGCAGTTACTCGATCTGGGGAGGTGGGAATGAGCAGTTCTTC
>TRBV7-2|NA|TRBJ1-2|NA
CASSLDAGSYYGYTF
TGTGCCAGCAGCTTAGACGCGGGGTCCTACTATGGCTACACCTTC
>TRBV7-9|NA|TRBJ2-5|NA
CASRSVGGLPQETQYF
TGTGCCAGCAGATCGGTGGGGGGACTCCCCCAAGAGACCCAGTACTTC
>TRBV4-3|TRBD2|TRBJ2-2|once
CASSRSGRSTNTGELFF
TGCGCCAGCAGCCGTAGCGGGAGGTCTACGAACACCGGGGAGCTGTTTTTT
>TRBV10-3|TRBD1|TRBJ1-1|NA
CASSGTGSNTEAFF
TGTGCCAGTTCCGGGACAGGCTCGAACACTGAAGCTTTCTTT
>TRBV19|NA|TRBJ1-1|NA
CASTRGGGNTEAFF
TGTGCCAGTACGAGGGGCGGGGGGAACACTGAAGCTTTCTTT
>TRBV20-1|TRBD1|TRBJ1-5|NA
CSASTGTGVQPQHF
TGCAGTGCTAGTACCGGGACAGGGGTCCAGCCCCAGCATTTT
>TRBV30|NA|TRBJ1-4|NA
CAWSERDNEKLFF
TGTGCCTGGAGCGAGAGGGATAATGAAAAACTGTTTTTT
>TRBV5-4|TRBD2|TRBJ2-1|NA
CASSLVGASGQGNEQFF
TGTGCCAGCAGCTTGGTGGGGGCTAGCGGGCAGGGCAATGAGCAGTTCTTC
>TRBV4-1|NA|TRBJ1-2|NA
CASSQDRDRGYTF
TGCGCCAGCAGCCAAGACAGGGATCGCGGCTACACCTTC
>TRBV29-1|TRBD1|TRBJ1-1|NA
CSVEGQGGEAFF
TGCAGCGTTGAAGGACAGGGGGGTGAAGCTTTCTTT
>TRBV7-3|NA|TRBJ2-5|NA
CASSFGGPFGETQYF
TGTGCCAGCAGCTTTGGGGGCCCCTTTGGGGAGACCCAGTACTTC
>TRBV10-3|NA|TRBJ1-1|NA
CAISVQENTEAFF
TGTGCCATCAGTGTTCAGGAGAACACTGAAGCTTTCTTT
>TRBV15|TRBD1|TRBJ1-1|few
CATSGDRGPGTEAFF
TGTGCCACCAGCGGGGACAGGGGGCCAGGCACTGAAGCTTTCTTT
>TRBV4-1|TRBD1|TRBJ1-2|once
CASSPRGGTGGPYGYTF
TGCGCCAGCAGCCCCCGAGGCGGGACAGGGGGCCCCTATGGCTACACCTTC
>TRBV6-2/TRBV6-3|NA|TRBJ2-1|NA
CASSLRRPGLASYNEQFF
TGTGCCAGCAGCCTTAGGCGCCCGGGGCTAGCGAGTTACAATGAGCAGTTCTTC
>TRBV27|TRBD2|TRBJ2-1|NA
CASMDSTSGRASSYNEQFF
TGTGCCAGCATGGACTCGACGTCGGGGAGGGCCAGCTCCTACAATGAGCAGTTCTTC
>TRBV7-3|TRBD2|TRBJ2-7|NA
CASSLRGGLSYEQYF
TGTGCCAGCAGCTTGCGGGGGGGCCTTTCCTACGAGCAGTACTTC
>TRBV7-8|TRBD1|TRBJ1-5|NA
CASSVQGALRNQPQHF
TGTGCCAGCAGCGTACAGGGGGCGCTTCGGAATCAGCCCCAGCATTTT
>TRBV9|NA|TRBJ1-2|NA
CASSVGGPNYGYTF
TGTGCCAGCAGCGTAGGCGGCCCGAACTATGGCTACACCTTC
>TRBV11-3|NA|TRBJ2-1|NA
CASSPGGSGGDEQFF
TGTGCCAGCAGCCCAGGGGGGTCGGGAGGGGATGAGCAGTTCTTC
>TRBV7-9|NA|TRBJ2-1|NA
CASSPSRDTEQFF
TGTGCCAGCAGCCCCTCGAGGGATACTGAGCAGTTCTTC
>TRBV6-1|TRBD2|TRBJ2-1|NA
CASSERGGQSFYNEQFF
TGTGCCAGCAGTGAAAGGGGAGGGCAGTCCTTCTACAATGAGCAGTTCTTC
>TRBV18|NA|TRBJ2-5|NA
CASSPPTAQETQYF
TGTGCCAGCTCACCCCCGACAGCCCAAGAGACCCAGTACTTC
>TRBV9|NA|TRBJ2-2|NA
CASSVEGGLYTGELFF
TGTGCCAGCAGCGTAGAAGGAGGGCTTTACACCGGGGAGCTGTTTTTT
>TRBV3-1/TRBV3-2|TRBD1|TRBJ1-2|NA
CASSSRGQGGGYTF
TGTGCCAGCAGCTCAAGGGGACAGGGGGGTGGCTACACCTTC
>TRBV7-9|NA|TRBJ2-7|NA
CASSLVGGKTGEQYF
TGTGCCAGCAGCTTAGTCGGGGGAAAGACGGGAGAGCAGTACTTC
>TRBV9|NA|TRBJ1-5|once
CASSVGGERNQPQHF
TGTGCCAGCAGCGTAGGCGGGGAGCGCAATCAGCCCCAGCATTTT
>TRBV6-1|TRBD1|TRBJ2-1|NA
CASIDKTGDQDNEQFF
TGTGCCAGCATTGATAAAACAGGGGACCAGGACAATGAGCAGTTCTTC
>TRBV7-2|TRBD2|TRBJ2-7|NA
CASSLSSGRVSYEQYF
TGTGCCAGCAGCTTAAGCAGCGGGAGGGTTTCCTACGAGCAGTACTTC
>TRBV9|NA|TRBJ1-3|NA
CASSAHGNTIYF
TGTGCCAGCAGCGCACACGGAAACACCATATATTTT
>TRBV9|NA|TRBJ1-2|NA
CASSRLGQSSNYGYTF
TGTGCCAGCAGCCGGTTGGGACAAAGCTCCAACTATGGCTACACCTTC
>TRBV5-1|NA|TRBJ1-4|NA
CASSLTGISNEKLFF
TGCGCCAGCAGCTTGACAGGGATTTCCAATGAAAAACTGTTTTTT
>TRBV6-5|NA|TRBJ1-2|once
CASSPTWHLYGYTF
TGTGCCAGCAGTCCGACATGGCATCTCTATGGCTACACCTTC
>TRBV2|NA|TRBJ1-2|NA
CASSEAEARVYGYTF
TGTGCCAGCAGTGAAGCAGAGGCGCGAGTCTATGGCTACACCTTC
>TRBV28|TRBD1|TRBJ1-2|NA
CASSPRTGGGYTF
TGTGCCAGCAGTCCTCGAACAGGGGGCGGCTACACCTTC
>TRBV30|TRBD2|TRBJ2-3|NA
CAWIATDGTSGGRRYF
TGTGCCTGGATCGCGACGGACGGGACTAGCGGGGGCCGACGGTATTTT
>TRBV30|TRBD1|TRBJ1-4|NA
CAWSVRRQGLQEKLFF
TGTGCCTGGAGTGTACGGCGACAGGGCCTTCAGGAAAAACTGTTTTTT
>TRBV12-3/TRBV12-4|TRBD1|TRBJ1-1|NA
CASRGGEGTEAFF
TGTGCCAGCCGAGGGGGCGAGGGCACTGAAGCTTTCTTT
>TRBV9|NA|TRBJ2-7|few
CASSVGGGPPEQYF
TGTGCCAGCAGCGTAGGGGGGGGGCCCCCTGAGCAGTACTTC
>TRBV14|NA|TRBJ1-3|NA
CASSQTAGNTIYF
TGTGCCAGCAGCCAGACAGCTGGAAACACCATATATTTT